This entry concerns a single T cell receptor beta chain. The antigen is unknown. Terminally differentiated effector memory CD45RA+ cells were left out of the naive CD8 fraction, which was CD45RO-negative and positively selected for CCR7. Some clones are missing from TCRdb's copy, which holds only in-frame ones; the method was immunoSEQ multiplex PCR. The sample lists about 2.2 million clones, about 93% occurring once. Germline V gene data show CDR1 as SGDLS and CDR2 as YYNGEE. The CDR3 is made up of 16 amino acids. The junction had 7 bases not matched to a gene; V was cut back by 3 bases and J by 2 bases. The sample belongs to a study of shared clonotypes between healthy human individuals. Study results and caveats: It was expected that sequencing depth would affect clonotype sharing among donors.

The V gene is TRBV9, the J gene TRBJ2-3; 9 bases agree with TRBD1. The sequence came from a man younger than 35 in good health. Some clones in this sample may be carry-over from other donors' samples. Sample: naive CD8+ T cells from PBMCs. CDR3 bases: TGTGCCAGCAGCGCGGGACAGGGATGGTACACAGATACGCAGTATTTT. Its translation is CASSAGQGWYTDTQYF.